The rows below give T cell receptor beta chains drawn from one sample of a study of cytomegalovirus exposure and HLA in healthy donors. Here immunoSEQ multiplex PCR was the method, and the copy in TCRdb shows in-frame clones only, minus some. Among approximately 150,000 clones listed, around 84% were seen once. Sequences were obtained from PBMCs. These receptor sequences come from a man aged 25 to 40 in good health and CMV-seropositive. CDR3s include the opening cysteine and the closing phenylalanine or tryptophan. The D gene is left open where the match is weak. Expanded clones are given a class, and other clones once, few, many or no size at all.

D,V,J,size,DNA,CDR3
TRBD1,TRBV9,TRBJ2-7,-,TGTGCCAGCAGCCTCTCTGCTGGGACAGGGGGGTACTACGAGCAGTACTTC,CASSLSAGTGGYYEQYF
-,TRBV27,TRBJ2-3,-,TGTGCCAGCAGTTTAACCCGGGGTCCCCTCACAGATACGCAGTATTTT,CASSLTRGPLTDTQYF
TRBD2,TRBV7-8,TRBJ2-5,-,TGTGCCAGCAGCTGGCAGGGACTAGCGGGAGAGACCCAGTACTTC,CASSWQGLAGETQYF
-,TRBV11-3,TRBJ1-2,-,TGTGCCAGCAGCTTAGATGGACCGGGGGTGAACGGCTACACCTTC,CASSLDGPGVNGYTF
TRBD1,TRBV13,TRBJ2-3,-,TGTGCCAGCAGCGGTAGGGGCGGCAGGGGGCCCCGAGAAGATACGCAGTATTTT,CASSGRGGRGPREDTQYF
-,TRBV5-1,TRBJ2-4,-,TGCGCCAGCAGCCTGGGACGAGGTCTGGATCGCCGAAACATTCAGTACTTC,CASSLGRGLDRRNIQYF
-,TRBV7-9,TRBJ2-1,-,TGTGCCAGCAGCCCCTCAGACAGGTGGGGAGAAAATGAGCAGTTCTTC,CASSPSDRWGENEQFF
-,TRBV7-9,TRBJ2-3,-,TGTGCCAGCAGCTTAGATCCGACAGATACGCAGTATTTT,CASSLDPTDTQYF
TRBD1,TRBV7-9,TRBJ2-1,-,TGTGCCAGCAGCTTTGGGGACAGGCGGCACAATGAGCAGTTCTTC,CASSFGDRRHNEQFF
-,TRBV7-6,TRBJ2-3,-,TGTGCCAGCAGCTTAGAAGGGGCCGCGGTAGATACGCAGTATTTT,CASSLEGAAVDTQYF
-,TRBV18,TRBJ2-3,-,TGTGCCAGCTCACCTCGGACAGTCCGGGGGGCCTTGACAGATACGCAGTATTTT,CASSPRTVRGALTDTQYF
-,TRBV29-1,TRBJ1-1,-,TGCAGCGTGAAACAGGCGAACACTGAAGCTTTCTTT,CSVKQANTEAFF
TRBD1,TRBV5-1,TRBJ2-3,-,TGCGCCAGCAGCGACCCGGGACAGCTCACAGATACGCAGTATTTT,CASSDPGQLTDTQYF
TRBD1,TRBV5-1,TRBJ1-6,-,TGCGCCAGCAGCTCCGGGACAGGGGATTCACCCCTCCACTTT,CASSSGTGDSPLHF
TRBD2,TRBV9,TRBJ2-1,-,TGTGCCAGCAGCGAGAGCGGGAGCTCCTACAATGAGCAGTTCTTC,CASSESGSSYNEQFF
-,TRBV4-2,TRBJ1-3,-,TGTGCCAGCAGCTACGGTATACCCGGAAACACCATATATTTT,CASSYGIPGNTIYF
TRBD2,TRBV7-2,TRBJ2-7,once,TGTGCCAGCAGCTTCTCGCGTGGGGGGCTAGCGGGAGCTAAGCAGTACTTC,CASSFSRGGLAGAKQYF